The subject of this entry is one T cell receptor beta chain. The data belong to a study of CD8 T cells in Susac syndrome. Reverse transcription of roughly 0.5 to 1 ug RNA was performed with random hexamers. TCRdb passed the immunoSEQ multiplex PCR reads through MiXCR, listing each CDR3 protein once. The sample records about 120,000 distinct CDR3 sequences, 90% to 95% being singletons. V shed 2 bases and J 2 bases; nucleotides not matched to a gene: 8. CDR1 and CDR2 (germline): MGHDK, SYGVNS. The CDR3 totals 16 residues. The chain combines TRBV25-1 with TRBJ2-5, with 7 nucleotides matching TRBD1. Material for sequencing was CD8+ T cells from PBMCs. The sequence was collected from a human donor with Susac syndrome. The CDR3 here is CASSEGDGTAQETQYF. CDR3 nucleotide sequence: TGTGCCAGCAGTGAAGGGGACGGGACAGCACAAGAGACCCAGTACTTC. The full variable domain, completed using reference TRBV25-1 and TRBJ2-5, is EADIYQTPRYLVIGTGKKITLECSQTMGHDKMYWYQQDPGMELHLIHYSYGVNSTEKGDLSSESTVSRIRTEHFPLTLESARPSHTSQYLCASSEGDGTAQETQYFGPGTRLLVL.